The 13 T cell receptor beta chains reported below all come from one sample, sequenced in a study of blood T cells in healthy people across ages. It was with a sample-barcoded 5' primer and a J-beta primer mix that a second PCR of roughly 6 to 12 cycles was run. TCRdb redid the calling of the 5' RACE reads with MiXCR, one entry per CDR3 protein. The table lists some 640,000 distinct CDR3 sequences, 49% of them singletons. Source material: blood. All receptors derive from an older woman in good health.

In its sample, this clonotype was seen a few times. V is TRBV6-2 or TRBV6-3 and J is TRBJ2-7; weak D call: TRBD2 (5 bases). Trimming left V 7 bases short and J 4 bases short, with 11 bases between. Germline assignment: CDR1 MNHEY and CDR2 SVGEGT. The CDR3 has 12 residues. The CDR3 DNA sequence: TGTGCCAGCAAACTAGATTCATACGAGCAGTACTTC. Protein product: CASKLDSYEQYF.

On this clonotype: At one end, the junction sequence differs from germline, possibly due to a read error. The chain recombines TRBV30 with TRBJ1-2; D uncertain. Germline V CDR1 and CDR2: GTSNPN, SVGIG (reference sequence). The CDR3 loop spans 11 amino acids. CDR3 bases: TGTGCGTGGACGGCCCCGGATGGCTACACCTTC. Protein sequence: CAWTAPDGYTF.

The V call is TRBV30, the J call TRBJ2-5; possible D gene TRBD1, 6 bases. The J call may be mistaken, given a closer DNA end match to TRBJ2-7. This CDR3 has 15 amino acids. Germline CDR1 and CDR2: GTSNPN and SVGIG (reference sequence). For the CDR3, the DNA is TGTGCCTGGAGCCGGGGATCTGGACAGTACTACGAGCAGTACTTC. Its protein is CAWSRGSGQYYEQYF.

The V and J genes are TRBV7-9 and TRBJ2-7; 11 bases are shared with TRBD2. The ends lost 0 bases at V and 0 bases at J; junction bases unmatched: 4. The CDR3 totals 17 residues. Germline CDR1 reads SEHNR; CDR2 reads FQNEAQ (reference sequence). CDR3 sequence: CASSLAPGLADSYEQYF. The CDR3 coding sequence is TGTGCCAGCAGCTTAGCGCCGGGACTAGCGGACTCCTACGAGCAGTACTTC.

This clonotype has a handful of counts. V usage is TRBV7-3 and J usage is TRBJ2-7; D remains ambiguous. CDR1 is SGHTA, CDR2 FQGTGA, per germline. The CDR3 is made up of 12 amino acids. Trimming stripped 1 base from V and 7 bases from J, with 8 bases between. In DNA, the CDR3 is TGTGCCAGCAGCTTAAACAACAATGAGCAGTACTTC. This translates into CASSLNNNEQYF.

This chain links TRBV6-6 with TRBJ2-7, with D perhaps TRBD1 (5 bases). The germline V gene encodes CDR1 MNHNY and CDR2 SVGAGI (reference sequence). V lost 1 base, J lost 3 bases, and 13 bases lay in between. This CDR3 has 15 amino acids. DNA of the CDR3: TGTGCCAGCAGTTACTTGGGCAGGGTCATCTACGAGCAGTACTTC. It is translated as CASSYLGRVIYEQYF.

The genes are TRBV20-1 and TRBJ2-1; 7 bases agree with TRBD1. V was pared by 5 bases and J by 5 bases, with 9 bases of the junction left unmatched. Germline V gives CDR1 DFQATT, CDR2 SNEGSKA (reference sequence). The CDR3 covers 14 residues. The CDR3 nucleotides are TGCAGTGCTGGTAGACAGGGAAGGGACAATGAGCAGTTCTTC. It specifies CSAGRQGRDNEQFF.

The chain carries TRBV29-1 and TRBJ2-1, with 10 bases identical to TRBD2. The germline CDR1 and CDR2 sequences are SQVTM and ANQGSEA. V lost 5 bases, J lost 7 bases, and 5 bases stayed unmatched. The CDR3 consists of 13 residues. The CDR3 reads CSVTRTSGNEQFF. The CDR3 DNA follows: TGCAGCGTTACCCGGACTAGCGGAAATGAGCAGTTCTTC.

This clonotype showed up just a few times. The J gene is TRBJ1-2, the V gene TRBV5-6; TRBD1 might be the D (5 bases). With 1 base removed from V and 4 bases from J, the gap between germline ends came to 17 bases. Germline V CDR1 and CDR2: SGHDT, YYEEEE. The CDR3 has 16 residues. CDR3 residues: CASSLWGVGRVYGYTF. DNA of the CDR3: TGTGCCAGCAGCTTGTGGGGAGTCGGCAGGGTCTATGGCTACACCTTC.

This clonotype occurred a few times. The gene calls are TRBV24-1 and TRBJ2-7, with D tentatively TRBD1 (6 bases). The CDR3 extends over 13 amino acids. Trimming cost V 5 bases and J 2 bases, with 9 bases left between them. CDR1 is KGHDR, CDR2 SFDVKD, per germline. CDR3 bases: TGTGCCACCAGTGCGGCAGGGGCCTACGAGCAGTACTTC. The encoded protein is CATSAAGAYEQYF.

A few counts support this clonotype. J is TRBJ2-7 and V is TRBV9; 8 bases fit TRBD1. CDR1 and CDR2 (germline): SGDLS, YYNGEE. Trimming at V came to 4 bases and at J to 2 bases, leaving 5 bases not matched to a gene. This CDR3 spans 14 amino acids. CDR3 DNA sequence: TGTGCCAGCAGCTACCGGGGACAGGCCTACGAGCAGTACTTC. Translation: CASSYRGQAYEQYF. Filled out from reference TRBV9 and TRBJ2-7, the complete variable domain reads DSGVTQTPKHLITATGQRVTLRCSPRSGDLSVYWYQQSLDQGLQFLIQYYNGEERAKGNILERFSAQQFPDLHSELNLSSLELGDSALYFCASSYRGQAYEQYFGPGTRLTVT.

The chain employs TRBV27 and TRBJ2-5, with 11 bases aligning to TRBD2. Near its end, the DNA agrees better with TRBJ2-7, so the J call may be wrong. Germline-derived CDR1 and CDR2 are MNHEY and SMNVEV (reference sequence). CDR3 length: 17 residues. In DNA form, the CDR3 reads TGTGCCAGCAGTTTATCCCGGACTAGCGGGCAGGGTTACGAGCAGTACTTC. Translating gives CASSLSRTSGQGYEQYF.

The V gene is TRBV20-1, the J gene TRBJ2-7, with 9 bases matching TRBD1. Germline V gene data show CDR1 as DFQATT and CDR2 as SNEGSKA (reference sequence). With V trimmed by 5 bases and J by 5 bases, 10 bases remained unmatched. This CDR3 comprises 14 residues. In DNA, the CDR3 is TGCAGTGCTGTGACCGGGACAGGGATCAACGAGCAGTACTTC. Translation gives CSAVTGTGINEQYF.